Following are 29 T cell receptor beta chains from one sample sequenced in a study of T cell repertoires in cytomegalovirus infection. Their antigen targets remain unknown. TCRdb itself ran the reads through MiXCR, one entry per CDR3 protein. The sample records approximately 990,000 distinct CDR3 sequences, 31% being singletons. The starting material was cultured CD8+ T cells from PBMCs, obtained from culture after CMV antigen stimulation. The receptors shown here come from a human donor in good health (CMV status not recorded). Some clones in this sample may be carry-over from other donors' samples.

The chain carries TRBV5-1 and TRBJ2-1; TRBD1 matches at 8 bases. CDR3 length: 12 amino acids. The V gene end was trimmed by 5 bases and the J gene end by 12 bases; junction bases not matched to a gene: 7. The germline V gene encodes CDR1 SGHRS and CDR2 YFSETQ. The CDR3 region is CASSPGQGGQFF. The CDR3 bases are TGCGCCAGCAGTCCCGGACAGGGAGGGCAGTTCTTC.

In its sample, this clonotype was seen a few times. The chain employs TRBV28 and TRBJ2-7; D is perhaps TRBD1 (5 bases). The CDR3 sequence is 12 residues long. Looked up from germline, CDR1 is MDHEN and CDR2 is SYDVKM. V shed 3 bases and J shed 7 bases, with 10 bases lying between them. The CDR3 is CASSFRGREQYV. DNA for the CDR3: TGTGCCAGCAGTTTTAGGGGCCGTGAGCAGTACGTC.

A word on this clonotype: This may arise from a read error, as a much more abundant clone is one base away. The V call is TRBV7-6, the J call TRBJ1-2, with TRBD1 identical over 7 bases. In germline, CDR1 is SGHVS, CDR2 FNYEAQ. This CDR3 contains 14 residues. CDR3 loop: CANSPPGGNYGYTF. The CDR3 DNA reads TGTGCCAACAGCCCCCCAGGGGGTAATTATGGCTACACCTTC. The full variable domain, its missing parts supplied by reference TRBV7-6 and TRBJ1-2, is GAGVSQSPRYKVTKRGQDVALRCDPISGHVSLYWYRQALGQGPEFLTYFNYEAQQDKSGLPNDRFSAERPEGSISTLTIQRTEQRDSAMYRCANSPPGGNYGYTFGSGTRLTVV.

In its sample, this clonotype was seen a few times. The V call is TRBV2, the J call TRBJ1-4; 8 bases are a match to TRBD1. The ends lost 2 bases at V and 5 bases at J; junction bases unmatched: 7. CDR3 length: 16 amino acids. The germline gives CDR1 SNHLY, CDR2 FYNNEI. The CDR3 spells CASSEWEDRVNEKLFF. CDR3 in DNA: TGTGCCAGCAGTGAATGGGAGGACAGGGTGAATGAAAAACTGTTTTTT.

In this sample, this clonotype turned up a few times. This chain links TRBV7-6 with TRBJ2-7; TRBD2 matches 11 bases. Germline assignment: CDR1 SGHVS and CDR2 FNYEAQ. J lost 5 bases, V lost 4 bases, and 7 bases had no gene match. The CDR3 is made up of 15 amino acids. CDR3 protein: CASSYYSGGAHEQYF. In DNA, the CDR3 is TGTGCCAGCAGCTACTATAGCGGGGGGGCCCACGAGCAGTACTTC.

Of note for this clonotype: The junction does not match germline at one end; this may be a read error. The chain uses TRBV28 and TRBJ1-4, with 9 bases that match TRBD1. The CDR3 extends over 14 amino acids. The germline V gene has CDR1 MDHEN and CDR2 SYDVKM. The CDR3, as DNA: TGTACCAGCAGTTTACAGGGGGCTCGGGAAAAACTGTTTTTT. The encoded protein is CTSSLQGAREKLFF.

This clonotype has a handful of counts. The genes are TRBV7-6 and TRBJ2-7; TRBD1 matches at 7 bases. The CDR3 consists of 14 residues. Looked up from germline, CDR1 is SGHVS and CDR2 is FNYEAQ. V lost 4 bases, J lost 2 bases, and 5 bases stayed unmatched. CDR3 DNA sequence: TGTGCCAGCAGCTCAGCCGGGACAGCCTACGAGCAGTACTTC. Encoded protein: CASSSAGTAYEQYF.

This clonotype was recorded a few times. CDR3 nucleotide sequence: TGTGCCAGCAGTGAAATCGGGACAGAAAACACTGAAGCTTTCTTT. This sequence encodes CASSEIGTENTEAFF. The rearrangement links TRBV2 to TRBJ1-1; 7 bases align to TRBD1. After removal of 2 bases from V and 2 bases from J, the junction contained 5 bases not matched to a gene. Germline V lookup: CDR1 SNHLY, CDR2 FYNNEI. The CDR3 extends over 15 amino acids. Combining the CDR3 with reference TRBV2 and TRBJ1-1 gives the whole variable domain EPEVTQTPSHQVTQMGQEVILRCVPISNHLYFYWYRQILGQKVEFLVSFYNNEISEKSEIFDDQFSVERPDGSNFTLKIRSTKLEDSAMYFCASSEIGTENTEAFFGQGTRLTVV.

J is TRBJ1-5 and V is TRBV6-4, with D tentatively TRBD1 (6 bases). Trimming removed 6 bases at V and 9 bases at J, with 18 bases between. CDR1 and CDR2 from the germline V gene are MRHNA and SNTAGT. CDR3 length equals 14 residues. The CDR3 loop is CASRTQGRARPQHF. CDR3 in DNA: TGTGCCAGCAGGACACAGGGCCGCGCAAGGCCCCAGCATTTT.

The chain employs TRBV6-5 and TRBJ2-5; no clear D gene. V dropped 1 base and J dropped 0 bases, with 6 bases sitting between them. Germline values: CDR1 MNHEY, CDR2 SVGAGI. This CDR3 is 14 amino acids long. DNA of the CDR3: TGTGCCAGCAGTTACTGGGCAGACCAAGAGACCCAGTACTTC. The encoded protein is CASSYWADQETQYF.

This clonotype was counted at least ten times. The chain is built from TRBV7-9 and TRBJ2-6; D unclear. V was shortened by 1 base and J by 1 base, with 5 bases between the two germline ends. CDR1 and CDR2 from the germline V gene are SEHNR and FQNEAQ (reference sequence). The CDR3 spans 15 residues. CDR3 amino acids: CASSLERSGANVLTF. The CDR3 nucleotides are TGTGCCAGCAGCTTAGAACGTTCTGGGGCCAACGTCCTGACTTTC.

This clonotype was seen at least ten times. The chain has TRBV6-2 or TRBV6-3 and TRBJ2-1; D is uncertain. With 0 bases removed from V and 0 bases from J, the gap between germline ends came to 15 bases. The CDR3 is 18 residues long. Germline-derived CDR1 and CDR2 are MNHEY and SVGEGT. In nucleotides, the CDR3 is TGTGCCAGCAGTTACTCGAAAGGAGATTTTAGCTCCTACAATGAGCAGTTCTTC. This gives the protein CASSYSKGDFSSYNEQFF.

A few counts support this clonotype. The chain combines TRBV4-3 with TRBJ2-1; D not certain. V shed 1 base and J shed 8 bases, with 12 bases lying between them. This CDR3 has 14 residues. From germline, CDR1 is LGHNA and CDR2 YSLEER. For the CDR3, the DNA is TGCGCCAGCAGCCAAGGGATGGCCGGACATGAGCAGTTCTTC. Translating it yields CASSQGMAGHEQFF.

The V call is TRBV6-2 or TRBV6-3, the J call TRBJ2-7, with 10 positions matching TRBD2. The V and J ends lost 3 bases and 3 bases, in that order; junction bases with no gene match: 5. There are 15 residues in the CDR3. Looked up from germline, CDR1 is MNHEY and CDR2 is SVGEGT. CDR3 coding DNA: TGTGCCAGCAGTTATCTAGCGGGGGCATACTACGAGCAGTACTTC. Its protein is CASSYLAGAYYEQYF.

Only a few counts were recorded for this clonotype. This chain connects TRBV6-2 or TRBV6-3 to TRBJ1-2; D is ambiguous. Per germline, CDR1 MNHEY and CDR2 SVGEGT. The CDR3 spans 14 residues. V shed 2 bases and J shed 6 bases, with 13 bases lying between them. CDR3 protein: CASSYQGELDGYTF. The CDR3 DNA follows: TGTGCCAGCAGTTACCAAGGAGAATTAGATGGCTACACCTTC.

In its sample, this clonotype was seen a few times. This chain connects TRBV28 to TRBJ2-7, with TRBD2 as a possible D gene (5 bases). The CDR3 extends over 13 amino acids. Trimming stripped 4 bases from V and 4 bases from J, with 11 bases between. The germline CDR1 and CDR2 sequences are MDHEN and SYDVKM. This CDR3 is CASSSLLAYEQYV. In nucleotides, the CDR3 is TGTGCCAGCAGTTCGCTCCTAGCTTACGAGCAGTACGTC.

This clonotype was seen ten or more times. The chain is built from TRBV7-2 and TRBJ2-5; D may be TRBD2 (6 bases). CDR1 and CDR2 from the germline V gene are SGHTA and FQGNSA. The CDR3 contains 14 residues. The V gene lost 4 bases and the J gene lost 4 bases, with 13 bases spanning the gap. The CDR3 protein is CASSSGTSRETQYF. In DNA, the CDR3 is TGTGCCAGCAGCTCGGGGACTTCTCGAGAGACCCAGTACTTC.

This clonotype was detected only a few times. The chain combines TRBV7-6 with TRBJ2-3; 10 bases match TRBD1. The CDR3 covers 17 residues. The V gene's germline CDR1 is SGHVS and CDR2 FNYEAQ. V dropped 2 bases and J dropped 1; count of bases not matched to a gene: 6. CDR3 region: CASSLSGQGGGTDTQYF. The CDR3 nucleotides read TGTGCCAGCAGCTTATCCGGACAGGGGGGTGGCACAGATACGCAGTATTTT. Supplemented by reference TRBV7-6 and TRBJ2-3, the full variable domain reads GAGVSQSPRYKVTKRGQDVALRCDPISGHVSLYWYRQALGQGPEFLTYFNYEAQQDKSGLPNDRFSAERPEGSISTLTIQRTEQRDSAMYRCASSLSGQGGGTDTQYFGPGTRLTVL.

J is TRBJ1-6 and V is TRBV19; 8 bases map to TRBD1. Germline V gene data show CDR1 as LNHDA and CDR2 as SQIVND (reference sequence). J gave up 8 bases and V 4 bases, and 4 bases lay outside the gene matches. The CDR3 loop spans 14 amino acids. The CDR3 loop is CASSNTGGYSPLHF. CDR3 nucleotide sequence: TGTGCCAGTAGTAACACAGGGGGTTATTCACCCCTCCACTTT.

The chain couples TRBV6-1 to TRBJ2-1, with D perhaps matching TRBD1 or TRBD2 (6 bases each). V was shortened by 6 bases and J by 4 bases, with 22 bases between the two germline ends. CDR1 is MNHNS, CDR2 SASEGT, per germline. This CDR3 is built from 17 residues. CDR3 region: CASSHNRELSGYNEQFF. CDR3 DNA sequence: TGTGCCAGCAGCCATAACAGGGAATTAAGCGGGTACAATGAGCAGTTCTTC.

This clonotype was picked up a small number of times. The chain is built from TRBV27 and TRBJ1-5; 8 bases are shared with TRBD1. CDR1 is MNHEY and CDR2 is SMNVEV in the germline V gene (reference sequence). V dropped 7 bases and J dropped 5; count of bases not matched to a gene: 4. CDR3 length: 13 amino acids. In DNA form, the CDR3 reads TGTGCCAGCACCGGACAGGGTGATCAGCCCCAGCATTTT. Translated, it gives CASTGQGDQPQHF.

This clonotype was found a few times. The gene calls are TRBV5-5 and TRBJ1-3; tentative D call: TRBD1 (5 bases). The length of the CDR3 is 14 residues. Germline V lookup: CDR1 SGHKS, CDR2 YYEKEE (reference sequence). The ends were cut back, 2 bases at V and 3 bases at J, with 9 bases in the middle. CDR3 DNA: TGTGCCAGCAGCTTTGAAAGGGGTGGAAACACCATATATTTT. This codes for CASSFERGGNTIYF.

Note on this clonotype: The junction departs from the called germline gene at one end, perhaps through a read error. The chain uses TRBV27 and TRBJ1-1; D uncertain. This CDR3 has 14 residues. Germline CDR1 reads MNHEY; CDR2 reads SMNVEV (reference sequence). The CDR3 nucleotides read TGTGCCAACAGTTTATTATCGTTGAACACTGAAGCTTTCTTT. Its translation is CANSLLSLNTEAFF.

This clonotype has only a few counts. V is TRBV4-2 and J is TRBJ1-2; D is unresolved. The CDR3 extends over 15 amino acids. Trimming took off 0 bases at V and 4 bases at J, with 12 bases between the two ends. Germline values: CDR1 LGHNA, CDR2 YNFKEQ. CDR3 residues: CASSQDPRKRYGYTF. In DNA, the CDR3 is TGTGCCAGCAGCCAAGACCCCCGCAAACGCTATGGCTACACCTTC.

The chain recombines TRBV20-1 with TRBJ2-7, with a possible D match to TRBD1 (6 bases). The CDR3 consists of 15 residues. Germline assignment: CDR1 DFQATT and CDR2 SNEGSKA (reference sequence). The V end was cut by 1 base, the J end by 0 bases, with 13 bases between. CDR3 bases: TGCAGTGCTAGAGGGGTCGGGGACACCTCCTACGAGCAGTACTTC. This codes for CSARGVGDTSYEQYF.

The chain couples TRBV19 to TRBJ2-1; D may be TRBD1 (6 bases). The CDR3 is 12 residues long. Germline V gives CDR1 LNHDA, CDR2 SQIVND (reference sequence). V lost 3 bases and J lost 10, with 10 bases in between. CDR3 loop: CASSIHRDEQFF. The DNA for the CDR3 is TGTGCCAGTAGTATTCACAGGGACGAGCAGTTCTTC.

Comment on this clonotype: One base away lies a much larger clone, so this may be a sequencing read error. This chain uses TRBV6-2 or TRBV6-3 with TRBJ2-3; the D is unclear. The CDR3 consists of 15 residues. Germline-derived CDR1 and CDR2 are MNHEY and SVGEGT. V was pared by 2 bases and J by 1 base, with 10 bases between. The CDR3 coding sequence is TGTGCCAGCAGTTACGCGTGGCCGGGCACAGATACGCAGTATTTT. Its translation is CASSYAWPGTDTQYF.

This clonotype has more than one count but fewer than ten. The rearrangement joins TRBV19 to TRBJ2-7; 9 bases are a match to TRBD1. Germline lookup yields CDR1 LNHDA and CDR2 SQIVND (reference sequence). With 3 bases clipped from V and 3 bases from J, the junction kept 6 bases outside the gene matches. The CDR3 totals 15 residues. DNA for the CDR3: TGTGCCAGTAGTATTGGGACAGGGAGGATCTACGAGCAGTACTTC. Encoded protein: CASSIGTGRIYEQYF.

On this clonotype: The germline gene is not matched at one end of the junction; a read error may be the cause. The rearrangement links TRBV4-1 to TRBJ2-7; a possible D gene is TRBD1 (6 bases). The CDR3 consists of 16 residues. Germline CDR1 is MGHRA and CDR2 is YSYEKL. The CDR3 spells CASSQDMPGVSYEQYF. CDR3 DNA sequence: TGTGCCAGCAGCCAAGATATGCCAGGGGTCTCCTACGAGCAGTACTTC.